A single sample is the source of the 27 T cell receptor beta chains below, sequenced in a study of radiotherapy plus CTLA-4 blockade in lung cancer. Sequenced by immunoSEQ multiplex PCR; TCRdb stores in-frame clones only, minus some. Of tens of thousands of clones listed, over 70% are singletons. The specimen was peripheral blood, collected from a patient treated with radiotherapy plus ipilimumab. These receptors came from a human donor with non-small cell lung cancer that progressed on radiotherapy plus ipilimumab.

This sequence joins TRBV2 and TRBJ1-5, with D hard to call. V lost 2 bases to trimming and J lost 0 bases, with 11 bases between them. Germline CDR1 is SNHLY and CDR2 is FYNNEI. This CDR3 comprises 16 residues. CDR3 residues: CASSERQVNSNQPQHF. The CDR3 DNA follows: TGTGCCAGCAGTGAACGGCAGGTTAATAGCAATCAGCCCCAGCATTTT.

This chain links TRBV4-2 with TRBJ2-7; 11 nucleotides match TRBD1. The CDR3 length is 16 residues. Germline loops: CDR1 LGHNA, CDR2 YNFKEQ. V was pared by 0 bases and J by 3 bases, with 4 bases of the junction left unmatched. CDR3 amino acids: CASSQEPGQGGYEQYF. The CDR3 DNA reads as TGTGCCAGCAGCCAAGAACCGGGACAGGGGGGCTACGAGCAGTACTTC.

V is TRBV9 and J is TRBJ1-4, with D possibly being TRBD1 (5 bases). The germline gives CDR1 SGDLS, CDR2 YYNGEE. CDR3 size: 15 residues. V dropped 4 bases and J dropped 1 base, with 11 bases sitting between them. This chain's CDR3 is CASSRGTLTNEKLFF. DNA for the CDR3: TGTGCCAGCAGCCGGGGGACCTTAACTAATGAAAAACTGTTTTTT. The whole variable domain, remainder taken from reference TRBV9 and TRBJ1-4, is DSGVTQTPKHLITATGQRVTLRCSPRSGDLSVYWYQQSLDQGLQFLIQYYNGEERAKGNILERFSAQQFPDLHSELNLSSLELGDSALYFCASSRGTLTNEKLFFGSGTQLSVL.

The chain links TRBV27 to TRBJ2-7; D call uncertain. The CDR3 has 13 residues. Germline-derived CDR1 and CDR2 are MNHEY and SMNVEV (reference sequence). V was pared by 0 bases and J by 7 bases, with 10 bases between. CDR3 protein: CASSLSFPFEQYF. The CDR3 DNA reads as TGTGCCAGCAGTTTATCGTTCCCTTTTGAGCAGTACTTC.

The rearrangement links TRBV5-8 to TRBJ1-5; 11 bases match TRBD1. In germline, CDR1 is SGHTS, CDR2 YDEGEE. V lost 6 bases, J lost 0 bases, and 11 bases stayed unmatched. This CDR3 is 18 amino acids long. CDR3 residues: CASTPGVGQGASNQPQHF. CDR3 sequence (DNA): TGTGCCAGCACCCCCGGGGTAGGACAGGGGGCTAGCAATCAGCCCCAGCATTTT.

The CDR3 DNA reads TGCGCCAGCAGCCCGGGACAGGGGCACACAGATACGCAGTATTTT. This translates into CASSPGQGHTDTQYF. The chain uses TRBV5-1 and TRBJ2-3; 10 bases line up with TRBD1. The germline CDR1 and CDR2 sequences are SGHRS and YFSETQ. J gave up 2 bases and V 4 bases, and 4 bases lay outside the gene matches. The CDR3 has 15 amino acids.

The chain employs TRBV7-2 and TRBJ2-1; the D is unclear. Deletions cut 2 bases from V and 10 bases from J, with 12 bases between. CDR1 is SGHTA, CDR2 FQGNSA, per germline. The length of the CDR3 is 13 residues. The CDR3 sequence is CASSLSFRVEQFF. CDR3 nucleotides: TGTGCCAGCAGCTTAAGTTTTAGGGTCGAGCAGTTCTTC.

The chain combines TRBV6-1 with TRBJ1-2; 10 bases line up with TRBD1. Germline V gene data show CDR1 as MNHNS and CDR2 as SASEGT. Trimming cost V 1 base and J 3 bases; bases outside gene matches: 8. This CDR3 has 17 residues. Here the CDR3 DNA reads TGTGCCAGCAGTGAAGGAGTTTGGGACAGGGGAGACTATGGCTACACCTTC. Translating gives CASSEGVWDRGDYGYTF.

J is TRBJ1-1 and V is TRBV5-8; possibly TRBD1 for D (5 bases). CDR1 SGHTS and CDR2 YDEGEE come from the germline V gene. V was pared by 0 bases and J by 8 bases, with 14 bases between. This CDR3 is built from 14 residues. This CDR3 is CASSLATGGGEAFF. In nucleotides, the CDR3 is TGTGCCAGCAGCTTGGCCACCGGGGGAGGAGAAGCTTTCTTT.

This clone was counted once. This chain links TRBV19 with TRBJ1-2; tentative D call: TRBD1 (5 bases). CDR1 LNHDA and CDR2 SQIVND come from the germline V gene (reference sequence). V was trimmed by 6 bases and J by 4 bases, leaving 18 bases between them. This CDR3 is 15 amino acids long. This CDR3 is CASSVQGTVGYGYTF. The CDR3 DNA follows: TGTGCCAGTAGCGTGCAAGGGACGGTTGGCTATGGCTACACCTTC.

V usage is TRBV27 and J usage is TRBJ2-7; no firm D call. V lost 2 bases and J 2 bases, leaving 10 bases between the germline ends. This CDR3 is built from 14 residues. CDR1 is MNHEY and CDR2 is SMNVEV in the germline V gene (reference sequence). CDR3 nucleotides: TGTGCCAGCAGTTTAACTGCGGCAACCTACGAGCAGTACTTC. It specifies CASSLTAATYEQYF.

This clone has just a few counts. The chain uses TRBV19 and TRBJ1-4, with D unresolved. V was pared by 8 bases and J by 5 bases, with 6 bases between. This CDR3 spans 11 amino acids. Germline CDR1 LNHDA, CDR2 SQIVND (reference sequence). The CDR3 nucleotides read TGTGCCAGTTCGGGGAATGAAAAACTGTTTTTT. Translation gives CASSGNEKLFF. Full variable domain (outside the CDR3, taken from reference TRBV19 and TRBJ1-4): DGGITQSPKYLFRKEGQNVTLSCEQNLNHDAMYWYRQDPGQGLRLIYYSQIVNDFQKGDIAEGYSVSREKKESFPLTVTSAQKNPTAFYLCASSGNEKLFFGSGTQLSVL.

The chain joins TRBV2 to TRBJ1-4, with D tentatively TRBD1 (5 bases). The V end was cut by 4 bases, the J end by 10 bases, with 19 bases between. The CDR3 extends over 15 amino acids. The germline V gene has CDR1 SNHLY and CDR2 FYNNEI. The CDR3 here is CASSANRDLRGKLFF. The CDR3 DNA follows: TGTGCCAGCAGTGCCAACCGGGACTTGAGGGGAAAACTGTTTTTT.

The rearrangement uses TRBV11-2 and TRBJ1-1; D may be TRBD1 (5 bases). This CDR3 region has 14 residues. The germline V gene has CDR1 SGHAT and CDR2 FQNNGV. V lost 3 bases, J lost 4 bases, and 12 bases lay in between. The CDR3 DNA reads TGTGCCAGCAGCTTCGACGGGAGGGGCACTGAAGCTTTCTTT. It codes for CASSFDGRGTEAFF.

The gene calls are TRBV9 and TRBJ1-5; TRBD1 matches at 8 bases. V gave up 5 bases and J gave up 3 bases; unmatched junction bases: 7. The CDR3 contains 15 residues. Per germline, CDR1 SGDLS and CDR2 YYNGEE. Here the CDR3 reads CASSKGQATNQPQHF. The CDR3 DNA is TGTGCCAGCAGTAAGGGACAGGCGACCAATCAGCCCCAGCATTTT.

The chain combines TRBV9 with TRBJ2-3; D is tentatively TRBD1 or TRBD2 (5 bases each). The V end was cut by 7 bases, the J end by 0 bases, with 9 bases between. In germline, CDR1 is SGDLS, CDR2 YYNGEE. The length of the CDR3 is 13 residues. The CDR3 DNA sequence: TGTGCCAGCGGGGACCATAGCACAGATACGCAGTATTTT. Amino acid sequence: CASGDHSTDTQYF.

V usage is TRBV5-6 and J usage is TRBJ1-3, with D possibly matching TRBD1 (6 bases). Germline V CDR1 and CDR2: SGHDT, YYEEEE. V was cut by 2 bases and J by 0 bases, with 9 bases left in between. The CDR3 extends over 15 amino acids. The CDR3 nucleotides are TGTGCCAGCAGCTTAACAGGGTCCTCTGGAAACACCATATATTTT. Protein sequence: CASSLTGSSGNTIYF.

The V and J genes are TRBV7-2 and TRBJ2-5, with D hard to call. V lost 5 bases to trimming and J lost 4 bases, with 11 bases between them. CDR3 length: 13 amino acids. CDR1 is SGHTA and CDR2 is FQGNSA in the germline V gene. In DNA, the CDR3 is TGTGCCAGCAGCAAAAATAGGAGAGAGACCCAGTACTTC. Translation: CASSKNRRETQYF.

This sequence joins TRBV13 and TRBJ1-1; the D is unclear. V shed 0 bases and J shed 8 bases, with 7 bases lying between them. Germline lookup yields CDR1 PRHDT and CDR2 FYEKMQ (reference sequence). This CDR3 comprises 12 residues. The DNA of the CDR3 is TGTGCCAGCAGCTTAGGCGCAGGAGAAGCTTTCTTT. This translates into CASSLGAGEAFF.

V usage is TRBV28 and J usage is TRBJ2-7; tentative D call: TRBD1 (6 bases). Trimming removed 2 bases at V and 0 bases at J, with 11 bases between. From germline, CDR1 is MDHEN and CDR2 SYDVKM. The CDR3 contains 15 residues. In DNA, the CDR3 is TGTGCCAGCAGTTTAGGGCAGGGGCTCTCCTACGAGCAGTACTTC. Translation: CASSLGQGLSYEQYF.

This chain joins TRBV29-1 and TRBJ2-3, with 8 bases lining up with TRBD2. V shed 5 bases, J shed 2 bases, and the junction held 6 bases outside the gene matches. From germline, CDR1 is SQVTM and CDR2 ANQGSEA. The CDR3 loop spans 14 amino acids. CDR3 sequence (DNA): TGCAGCGTTTCTACTAGCGGATTCACAGATACGCAGTATTTT. It is translated as CSVSTSGFTDTQYF.

This sequence joins TRBV27 and TRBJ1-1; D unresolved. The CDR3 has 13 amino acids. Trimming left V 5 bases short and J 0 bases short, with 7 bases between. Germline loops: CDR1 MNHEY, CDR2 SMNVEV (reference sequence). The CDR3 sequence: CASSLTLNTEAFF. CDR3 bases: TGTGCCAGCAGTCTGACATTGAACACTGAAGCTTTCTTT.

The gene calls are TRBV19 and TRBJ2-2; possibly TRBD1 for D (5 bases). The CDR3 covers 13 residues. CDR1 and CDR2 (germline): LNHDA, SQIVND (reference sequence). V lost 7 bases and J lost 6, with 12 bases in between. Written as DNA, the CDR3 is TGTGCCAGTACTCTAGGGGAAGCCGGGGAGCTGTTTTTT. Protein: CASTLGEAGELFF.

This rearrangement joins TRBV7-2 to TRBJ1-1; 9 nucleotides match TRBD1. The V gene's germline CDR1 is SGHTA and CDR2 FQGNSA. V lost 5 bases, J lost 5 bases, and 9 bases stayed unmatched. This CDR3 spans 15 amino acids. The CDR3 spells CASSLTGGAGTEAFF. DNA of the CDR3: TGTGCCAGCAGCCTAACAGGGGGCGCGGGGACTGAAGCTTTCTTT. Looking up the rest from reference TRBV7-2 and TRBJ1-1 gives the full variable domain: GAGVSQSPSNKVTEKGKDVELRCDPISGHTALYWYRQSLGQGLEFLIYFQGNSAPDKSGLPSDRFSAERTGGSVSTLTIQRTQQEDSAVYLCASSLTGGAGTEAFFGQGTRLTVV.

V is TRBV19 and J is TRBJ2-7, with 10 bases lining up with TRBD2. In germline, CDR1 is LNHDA, CDR2 SQIVND (reference sequence). The CDR3 loop spans 15 amino acids. With V trimmed by 5 bases and J by 2 bases, 6 bases remained unmatched. This CDR3 is CASSVGTSAAYEQYF. CDR3 coding DNA: TGTGCCAGTAGTGTCGGGACTAGCGCCGCCTACGAGCAGTACTTC.

The V and J genes are TRBV5-1 and TRBJ1-1, with D possibly matching TRBD1 (5 bases). The CDR3 length is 14 residues. Germline V gives CDR1 SGHRS, CDR2 YFSETQ. Trimming removed 0 bases at V and 2 bases at J, with 8 bases between. For the CDR3, the DNA is TGCGCCAGCAGCTTGGGCGACAGAAACACTGAAGCTTTCTTT. Its translation: CASSLGDRNTEAFF.

The chain recombines TRBV14 with TRBJ2-1, with 9 bases that match TRBD1. V was pared by 6 bases and J by 5 bases, with 8 bases of the junction left unmatched. Germline loops: CDR1 SGHDN, CDR2 FVKESK. The CDR3 is made up of 15 amino acids. The DNA for the CDR3 is TGTGCCAGCAGATCACAGGGGGCTTCCAACAATGAGCAGTTCTTC. It translates to CASRSQGASNNEQFF.